The 30 T cell receptor beta chains below all came from one sample that was sequenced in a study of naive and memory T cell subsets. Whole blood, 2 to 2.5 ml, came from adult healthy volunteers. Reverse transcription of blood and skin TCR RNA was primed at alpha and beta constant regions. One entry per CDR3 protein, called by TCRdb with MiXCR from the 5' RACE reads. The sample holds over 20,000 distinct CDR3 sequences; approximately 20% are singletons and the top ten take over 1.5%. Receptor source: a female donor in good health.

This clonotype was seen repeatedly, ten times or more. CDR3 bases: TGTGCCAGCAGCTTGGGTAGGGGGGTCGGAACAGATACGCAGTATTTT. As protein: CASSLGRGVGTDTQYF. The rearrangement joins TRBV5-8 to TRBJ2-3; D tentatively reads TRBD1 or TRBD2 (6 bases each). Trimming took 0 bases from V and 3 from J, leaving 14 bases between them. The V gene's germline CDR1 is SGHTS and CDR2 YDEGEE. The CDR3 has 16 residues.

This clonotype was detected a few times. The chain links TRBV29-1 to TRBJ2-5; D may match TRBD1 or TRBD2 (6 bases each). The V gene's germline CDR1 is SQVTM and CDR2 ANQGSEA. CDR3 length: 11 residues. The CDR3 spells CVGGSQETQYF. In nucleotides, the CDR3 is TGCGTAGGGGGGAGCCAAGAGACCCAGTACTTC.

The sample holds a few counts of this clonotype. V gene TRBV7-9 combines with J gene TRBJ2-5; 9 bases align to TRBD1. CDR3 length equals 17 residues. J lost 7 bases, V lost 3 bases, and 15 bases had no gene match. Germline CDR1 SEHNR, CDR2 FQNEAQ (reference sequence). CDR3 bases: TGTGCCAGCAGCTTGGCCCCGGGACAGGGACACTCCGGGACCCAGTACTTC. It is translated as CASSLAPGQGHSGTQYF.

This clonotype was seen a few times. The chain links TRBV29-1 to TRBJ2-2; the D is unclear. The length of the CDR3 is 11 residues. CDR1 and CDR2 from the germline V gene are SQVTM and ANQGSEA. V gave up 7 bases and J gave up 1 base, with 4 bases separating them. The CDR3, as DNA: TGCAGCGCTTGGAACACCGGGGAGCTGTTTTTT. Residues: CSAWNTGELFF.

In this sample, this clonotype turned up a few times. The chain is built from TRBV20-1 and TRBJ2-5; 9 nucleotides agree with TRBD2. Per germline, CDR1 DFQATT and CDR2 SNEGSKA (reference sequence). CDR3 size: 14 residues. Germline trimming cut 6 bases from V and 5 bases from J; bases unmatched to any gene: 10. CDR3 sequence (DNA): TGCAGTGCCGAAGGCGGGGGGGCCCCGGAGACCCAGTACTTC. This gives the protein CSAEGGGAPETQYF.

V is TRBV29-1 and J is TRBJ2-1; a possible D gene is TRBD2 (5 bases). CDR1 is SQVTM, CDR2 ANQGSEA, per germline. This CDR3 comprises 15 residues. V was trimmed by 7 bases and J by 0 bases, leaving 16 bases between them. The CDR3 bases are TGCAGCGCCCTCTCTTGGGGAGTCTCCTACAATGAGCAGTTCTTC. Protein: CSALSWGVSYNEQFF.

This clonotype came up a few times. DNA of the CDR3: TGCAGCACGGCGGCGGGAGCGTATGAGCAGTTCTTC. This codes for CSTAAGAYEQFF. The chain couples TRBV29-1 to TRBJ2-1; 7 positions match TRBD2. CDR3 length: 12 amino acids. Germline V CDR1 and CDR2: SQVTM, ANQGSEA. V shed 8 bases, J shed 8 bases, and the junction held 9 bases outside the gene matches.

This clonotype was seen a few times. J is TRBJ1-1 and V is TRBV20-1, with TRBD1 identical over 7 bases. Germline CDR1 is DFQATT and CDR2 is SNEGSKA (reference sequence). The CDR3 runs to 12 residues. The CDR3 bases are TGCAGCCCTAAGGGGGCGAACACTGAAGCTTTCTTT. This encodes CSPKGANTEAFF.

The gene calls are TRBV5-6 and TRBJ2-3; D might be TRBD2 (5 bases). The CDR3 covers 13 residues. Trimming removed 6 bases from V and 3 bases from J, with 11 bases in between. Germline V CDR1 and CDR2: SGHDT, YYEEEE. CDR3 DNA sequence: TGTGCCAGCATGGTCCGGGGAACAGATACGCAGTATTTT. Residues: CASMVRGTDTQYF.

The chain is built from TRBV29-1 and TRBJ1-1; 7 positions match TRBD1. The germline CDR1 and CDR2 sequences are SQVTM and ANQGSEA. The CDR3 is 11 residues long. V gave up 3 bases and J gave up 6 bases; unmatched junction bases: 1. The CDR3 loop reads CSVDQGAEAFF. In DNA form, the CDR3 reads TGCAGCGTTGACCAGGGGGCTGAAGCTTTCTTT.

This chain uses TRBV29-1 with TRBJ1-1; D remains unclear. This CDR3 has 12 residues. V lost 5 bases and J 1 base, leaving 8 bases between the germline ends. Looked up from germline, CDR1 is SQVTM and CDR2 is ANQGSEA. Here the CDR3 DNA reads TGCAGCGTTCGGGGAGCGAACACTGAAGCTTTCTTT. Translating it yields CSVRGANTEAFF.

This clonotype was counted at least ten times. The V call is TRBV2, the J call TRBJ2-1; TRBD1 agrees at 7 bases. Germline V gives CDR1 SNHLY, CDR2 FYNNEI. Trimming took 2 bases from V and 8 from J; bases not matched to a gene: 9. This CDR3 has 15 residues. The CDR3 region has the DNA TGTGCCAGCAGTGAAAGACAGGGTGCAGACGATGAGCAGTTCTTC. This encodes CASSERQGADDEQFF.

Sample share makes this clonotype medium-sized. The chain couples TRBV4-2 to TRBJ2-3; 10 nucleotides align to TRBD2. After removal of 0 bases from V and 3 bases from J, the junction contained 15 bases not matched to a gene. The CDR3 extends over 20 amino acids. Looked up from germline, CDR1 is LGHNA and CDR2 is YNFKEQ. CDR3 DNA: TGTGCCAGCAGCCAAGATCGTTCGAGCGGGAGGGCCCGTTTGACAGATACGCAGTATTTT. Protein product: CASSQDRSSGRARLTDTQYF.

This clonotype was observed a few times. The V call is TRBV7-2, the J call TRBJ1-2; 9 nucleotides line up with TRBD1. V gave up 3 bases and J gave up 5 bases; unmatched junction bases: 1. This CDR3 contains 13 residues. Germline V gene lookup returns CDR1 SGHTA and CDR2 FQGNSA. The CDR3 DNA reads TGTGCCAGCAGCTTGGGACAGGGTTATGGCTACACCTTC. Translated: CASSLGQGYGYTF.

This clonotype counts as medium-sized (0.01 to 0.1%). The rearrangement uses TRBV9 and TRBJ2-2, with D possibly being TRBD1 (6 bases). V lost 3 bases and J lost 3, with 15 bases in between. Germline lookup yields CDR1 SGDLS and CDR2 YYNGEE. This CDR3 is 16 amino acids long. The CDR3 sequence is CASSAPATGYTGELFF. CDR3 nucleotides: TGTGCCAGCAGCGCCCCAGCTACAGGGTACACCGGGGAGCTGTTTTTT. The variable domain in full, with the rest retrieved from reference TRBV9 and TRBJ2-2, is DSGVTQTPKHLITATGQRVTLRCSPRSGDLSVYWYQQSLDQGLQFLIQYYNGEERAKGNILERFSAQQFPDLHSELNLSSLELGDSALYFCASSAPATGYTGELFFGEGSRLTVL.

The CDR3 sequence: CASSPGDMTNEKLFF. CDR3 in DNA: TGCGCCAGCAGCCCAGGGGATATGACTAATGAAAAACTGTTTTTT. The gene calls are TRBV4-1 and TRBJ1-4; perhaps TRBD1 as D (6 bases). The CDR3 contains 15 residues. Germline CDR1 is MGHRA and CDR2 is YSYEKL. The V end lost 4 bases, the J end lost 2 bases, and 11 bases lay between the germline ends.

This clonotype was recorded many times. The V and J genes are TRBV18 and TRBJ2-2; D is perhaps TRBD1 (6 bases). The CDR3 consists of 15 residues. Germline CDR1 is KGHSH and CDR2 is LQKENI. V was cut by 3 bases and J by 3 bases, with 11 bases left in between. The CDR3 DNA follows: TGTGCCAGCTCACCCGACAGGACGGACACCGGGGAGCTGTTTTTT. Encoded protein: CASSPDRTDTGELFF.

This clonotype appeared a few times. This chain uses TRBV6-5 with TRBJ2-5, with 10 bases aligning to TRBD2. Germline assignment: CDR1 MNHEY and CDR2 SVGAGI. The CDR3 runs 14 residues. V shed 6 bases, J shed 8 bases, and the junction held 9 bases outside the gene matches. The CDR3 region has the DNA TGTGCCAGCAGCCAAGGACTAGCGGCCCCTACCCAGTACTTC. This gives the protein CASSQGLAAPTQYF.

This clonotype was observed a handful of times. The rearrangement links TRBV20-1 to TRBJ2-7, with D unclear. The CDR3 consists of 12 residues. Trimming removed 6 bases from V and 3 bases from J, with 12 bases in between. CDR1 and CDR2 from the germline V gene are DFQATT and SNEGSKA (reference sequence). The CDR3: CSAAETFYEQYF. The CDR3, as DNA: TGCAGTGCCGCCGAAACGTTCTACGAGCAGTACTTC.

This clonotype is classed as medium-sized. V gene TRBV7-6 combines with J gene TRBJ1-1, with D possibly TRBD1 on 5 matching bases. Trimming stripped 5 bases from V and 11 bases from J, with 15 bases between. Germline CDR1 reads SGHVS; CDR2 reads FNYEAQ. This CDR3 comprises 12 residues. The CDR3 loop is CASSETVGGAFF. The CDR3 nucleotides read TGTGCCAGCAGCGAGACGGTGGGGGGTGCTTTCTTT. The whole variable domain, remainder taken from reference TRBV7-6 and TRBJ1-1, is GAGVSQSPRYKVTKRGQDVALRCDPISGHVSLYWYRQALGQGPEFLTYFNYEAQQDKSGLPNDRFSAERPEGSISTLTIQRTEQRDSAMYRCASSETVGGAFFGQGTRLTVV.

This clonotype was seen at least ten times. The chain links TRBV5-1 to TRBJ2-7; 8 nucleotides line up with TRBD1. The CDR3 consists of 13 residues. Germline V CDR1 and CDR2: SGHRS, YFSETQ. V lost 4 bases and J lost 4; bases outside the gene matches: 4. The CDR3: CASSGGTGYEQYF. The CDR3 DNA sequence: TGCGCCAGCAGCGGCGGGACAGGATACGAGCAGTACTTC.

J is TRBJ2-5 and V is TRBV10-3, with 10 bases that match TRBD1. The CDR3 length is 14 residues. The V and J ends lost 7 bases and 4 bases, in that order; junction bases with no gene match: 6. Germline values: CDR1 ENHRY, CDR2 SYGVKD. The CDR3 is CAITPTGGIETQYF. CDR3 sequence (DNA): TGTGCCATCACCCCGACAGGGGGCATAGAGACCCAGTACTTC.

This chain links TRBV29-1 with TRBJ2-2, with no clear D. The V gene's germline CDR1 is SQVTM and CDR2 ANQGSEA. The CDR3 length is 13 residues. Trimming took 2 bases from V and 6 from J, leaving 10 bases between them. CDR3 nucleotides: TGCAGCGTTGAATTGGGCGGTCCCGGGGAGCTGTTTTTT. Its protein product is CSVELGGPGELFF.

This clonotype is deemed medium-sized (0.01 to 0.1%). The J gene is TRBJ2-3, the V gene TRBV10-2; TRBD2 matches at 7 bases. The CDR3 contains 16 residues. From germline, CDR1 is WSHSY and CDR2 SAAADI. V gave up 6 bases and J gave up 3 bases; unmatched junction bases: 12. The CDR3 bases are TGCGCCAGCAGCGTCCTCGGGGCGGGAGCGACAGATACGCAGTATTTT. It is translated as CASSVLGAGATDTQYF.

This clonotype was counted a few times. The CDR3 protein is CSARMAREQYF. CDR3 sequence (DNA): TGCAGTGCTAGGATGGCGAGGGAGCAGTACTTC. This rearrangement joins TRBV20-1 to TRBJ2-7; no firm D call. The CDR3 spans 11 residues. V lost 3 bases to trimming and J lost 7 bases, with 10 bases between them. The germline CDR1 and CDR2 sequences are DFQATT and SNEGSKA (reference sequence).

The chain joins TRBV6-5 to TRBJ2-7; a possible D gene is TRBD2 (6 bases). Germline V gives CDR1 MNHEY, CDR2 SVGAGI. The CDR3 has 13 amino acids. V was shortened by 7 bases and J by 6 bases, with 16 bases between the two germline ends. CDR3 loop: CASTPTLGGEQYF. As DNA, the CDR3 is TGTGCCAGCACTCCAACGTTGGGGGGCGAGCAGTACTTC.

This chain uses TRBV20-1 with TRBJ2-3, with D possibly matching TRBD2 (6 bases). CDR3 length: 16 amino acids. Deletions cut 4 bases from V and 2 bases from J, with 19 bases between. The germline CDR1 and CDR2 sequences are DFQATT and SNEGSKA (reference sequence). The chain's CDR3 is CSAIPRLEGATDTQYF. CDR3 nucleotides: TGCAGTGCTATCCCGAGACTAGAAGGGGCCACAGATACGCAGTATTTT.

This clonotype was detected a few times. The J gene is TRBJ1-4, the V gene TRBV20-1; tentatively, D is TRBD1 (5 bases). The germline V gene encodes CDR1 DFQATT and CDR2 SNEGSKA (reference sequence). Between the trimmed V and J ends, which lost 3 bases and 4 bases, there was a span of 24 bases. This CDR3 has 18 residues. In nucleotides, the CDR3 is TGCAGTGCTAGGTCCCAGATTCACCGAGGCAGGGTTAATGAAAAACTGTTTTTT. Protein product: CSARSQIHRGRVNEKLFF.

The chain links TRBV20-1 to TRBJ2-3; D might be TRBD2 (6 bases). Per the germline V gene, CDR1 is DFQATT and CDR2 is SNEGSKA (reference sequence). V lost 6 bases and J lost 9, with 16 bases in between. The CDR3 is 12 amino acids. The CDR3 here is CSAPGGVTTQYF. As DNA, the CDR3 is TGCAGTGCCCCCGGGGGAGTGACGACGCAGTATTTT.

This clonotype was detected a few times. The chain joins TRBV6-6 to TRBJ2-1; 7 nucleotides align to TRBD2. After removal of 0 bases from V and 9 bases from J, the junction contained 2 bases not matched to a gene. This CDR3 contains 13 residues. The germline V gene has CDR1 MNHNY and CDR2 SVGAGI (reference sequence). For the CDR3, the DNA is TGTGCCAGCAGTTACTCGACTAGCAGTGAGCAGTTCTTC. This sequence encodes CASSYSTSSEQFF.